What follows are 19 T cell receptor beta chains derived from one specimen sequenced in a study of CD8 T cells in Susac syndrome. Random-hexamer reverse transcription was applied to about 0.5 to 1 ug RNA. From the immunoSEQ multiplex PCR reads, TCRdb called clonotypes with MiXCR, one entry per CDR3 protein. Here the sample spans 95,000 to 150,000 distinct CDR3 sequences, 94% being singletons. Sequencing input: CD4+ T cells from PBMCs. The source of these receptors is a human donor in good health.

In DNA, the CDR3 is TGTGCCAGCAGCCCCGGGGGACTACTGCAAGAGACCCAGTACTTC. Residues: CASSPGGLLQETQYF. V and J are TRBV7-9 and TRBJ2-5, with TRBD2 matching over 7 bases. The CDR3 runs to 15 residues. The ends lost 5 bases at V and 2 bases at J; junction bases unmatched: 8. Germline loops: CDR1 SEHNR, CDR2 FQNEAQ (reference sequence).

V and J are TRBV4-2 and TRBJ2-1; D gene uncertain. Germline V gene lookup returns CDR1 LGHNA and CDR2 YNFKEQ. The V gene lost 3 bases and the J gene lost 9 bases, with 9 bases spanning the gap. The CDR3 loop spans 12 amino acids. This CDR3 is CASSQEVSEQFF. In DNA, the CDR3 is TGTGCCAGCAGCCAGGAAGTAAGTGAGCAGTTCTTC.

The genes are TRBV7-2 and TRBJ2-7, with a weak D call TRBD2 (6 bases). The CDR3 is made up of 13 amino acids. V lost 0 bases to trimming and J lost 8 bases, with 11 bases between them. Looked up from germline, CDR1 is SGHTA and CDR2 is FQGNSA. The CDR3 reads CASSLARLGQQYF. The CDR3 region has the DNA TGTGCCAGCAGCTTAGCCCGACTAGGGCAGCAGTACTTC. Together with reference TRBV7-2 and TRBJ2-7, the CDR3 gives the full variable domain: GAGVSQSPSNKVTEKGKDVELRCDPISGHTALYWYRQSLGQGLEFLIYFQGNSAPDKSGLPSDRFSAERTGGSVSTLTIQRTQQEDSAVYLCASSLARLGQQYFGPGTRLTVT.

CDR3 residues: CASSGPGGNTEAFF. CDR3 coding DNA: TGTGCCAGCTCAGGCCCAGGGGGGAACACTGAAGCTTTCTTT. This chain links TRBV18 with TRBJ1-1, with 7 positions matching TRBD1. The CDR3 extends over 14 amino acids. The J segment lost 1 base and the V segment lost 5 bases, leaving 4 bases of the junction unmatched. Germline CDR1 reads KGHSH; CDR2 reads LQKENI.

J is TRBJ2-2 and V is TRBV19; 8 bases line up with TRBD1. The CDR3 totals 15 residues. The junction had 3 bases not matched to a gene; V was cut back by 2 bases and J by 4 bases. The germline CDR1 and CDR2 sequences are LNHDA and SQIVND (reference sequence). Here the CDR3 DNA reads TGTGCCAGTAGTATATTTACAGGGGGCACCGGGGAGCTGTTTTTT. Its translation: CASSIFTGGTGELFF.

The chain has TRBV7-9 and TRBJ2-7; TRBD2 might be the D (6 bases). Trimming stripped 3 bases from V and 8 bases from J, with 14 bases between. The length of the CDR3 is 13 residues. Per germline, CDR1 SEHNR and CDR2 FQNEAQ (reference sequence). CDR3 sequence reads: CASSLTRGGKQYF. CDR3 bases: TGTGCCAGCAGCTTGACTAGGGGTGGCAAGCAGTACTTC.

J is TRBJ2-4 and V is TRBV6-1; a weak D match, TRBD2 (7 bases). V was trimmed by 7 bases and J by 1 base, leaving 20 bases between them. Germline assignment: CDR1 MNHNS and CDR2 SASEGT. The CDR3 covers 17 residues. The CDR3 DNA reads TGTGCCAGCACTCCGAGGGGAGGGGGATCCGCCAAAAACATTCAGTACTTC. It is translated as CASTPRGGGSAKNIQYF.

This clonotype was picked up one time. CDR3 amino acids: CAIDIGTANYGYTF. The CDR3 nucleotides read TGTGCCATCGATATCGGGACAGCTAACTATGGCTACACCTTC. The rearrangement joins TRBV6-1 to TRBJ1-2; 7 bases match TRBD1. This CDR3 contains 14 residues. After removal of 10 bases from V and 0 bases from J, the junction contained 8 bases not matched to a gene. CDR1 and CDR2 (germline): MNHNS, SASEGT.

This chain's CDR3 is CASRLAFEQFF. The CDR3 DNA follows: TGTGCCAGCAGACTAGCGTTTGAGCAGTTCTTC. The chain couples TRBV12-3 or TRBV12-4 to TRBJ2-1, with 7 bases fitting TRBD2. CDR3 length: 11 amino acids. J was trimmed by 9 bases and V by 6 bases; bases with no gene match: 2.

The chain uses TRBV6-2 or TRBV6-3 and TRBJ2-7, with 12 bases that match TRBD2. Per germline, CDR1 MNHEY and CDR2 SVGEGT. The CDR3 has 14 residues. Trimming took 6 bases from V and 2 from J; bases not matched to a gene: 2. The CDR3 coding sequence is TGTGCCAGCAGAGGACTAGCGGGGCCCTACGAGCAGTACTTC. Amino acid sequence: CASRGLAGPYEQYF.

This CDR3 reads CASSLGGSPYEQYF. The CDR3 coding sequence is TGTGCCAGCAGCTTAGGAGGCAGCCCCTACGAGCAGTACTTC. The chain links TRBV7-2 to TRBJ2-7; D not resolved. The germline V and J ends were trimmed by 1 base and 2 bases, with 9 bases remaining between them. The CDR3 loop spans 14 amino acids. Germline V CDR1 and CDR2: SGHTA, FQGNSA.

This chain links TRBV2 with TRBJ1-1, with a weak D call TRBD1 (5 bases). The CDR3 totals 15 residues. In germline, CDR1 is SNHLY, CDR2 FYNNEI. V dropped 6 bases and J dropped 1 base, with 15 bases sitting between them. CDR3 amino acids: CASSTEGAGNTEAFF. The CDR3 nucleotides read TGTGCCAGCAGCACTGAAGGGGCAGGGAACACTGAAGCTTTCTTT. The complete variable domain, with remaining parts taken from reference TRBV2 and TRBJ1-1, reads EPEVTQTPSHQVTQMGQEVILRCVPISNHLYFYWYRQILGQKVEFLVSFYNNEISEKSEIFDDQFSVERPDGSNFTLKIRSTKLEDSAMYFCASSTEGAGNTEAFFGQGTRLTVV.

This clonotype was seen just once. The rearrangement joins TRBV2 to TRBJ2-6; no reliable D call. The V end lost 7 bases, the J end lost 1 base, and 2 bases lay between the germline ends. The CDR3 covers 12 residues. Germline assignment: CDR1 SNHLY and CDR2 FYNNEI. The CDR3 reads CASKSGANVLTF. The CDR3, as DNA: TGTGCCAGCAAATCTGGGGCCAACGTCCTGACTTTC.

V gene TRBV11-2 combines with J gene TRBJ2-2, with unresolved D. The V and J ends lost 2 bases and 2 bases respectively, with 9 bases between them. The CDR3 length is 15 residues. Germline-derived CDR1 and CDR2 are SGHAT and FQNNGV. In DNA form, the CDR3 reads TGTGCCAGCAGCTTAACAGCGCAAAACACCGGGGAGCTGTTTTTT. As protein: CASSLTAQNTGELFF.

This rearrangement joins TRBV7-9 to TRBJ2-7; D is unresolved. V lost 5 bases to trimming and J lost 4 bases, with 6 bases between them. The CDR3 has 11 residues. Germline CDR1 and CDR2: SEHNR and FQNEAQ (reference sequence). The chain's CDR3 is CASSVEYEQYF. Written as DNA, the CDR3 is TGTGCCAGCAGCGTAGAATACGAGCAGTACTTC. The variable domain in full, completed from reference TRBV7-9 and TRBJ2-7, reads DTGVSQNPRHKITKRGQNVTFRCDPISEHNRLYWYRQTLGQGPEFLTYFQNEAQLEKSRLLSDRFSAERPKGSFSTLEIQRTEQGDSAMYLCASSVEYEQYFGPGTRLTVT.

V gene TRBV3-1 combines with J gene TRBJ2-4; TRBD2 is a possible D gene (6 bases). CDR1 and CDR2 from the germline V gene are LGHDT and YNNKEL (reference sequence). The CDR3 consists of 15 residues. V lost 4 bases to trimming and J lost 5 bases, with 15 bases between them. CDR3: CASSPSSAGQNIQYF. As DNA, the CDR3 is TGTGCCAGCAGCCCATCCTCGGCGGGACAAAACATTCAGTACTTC.

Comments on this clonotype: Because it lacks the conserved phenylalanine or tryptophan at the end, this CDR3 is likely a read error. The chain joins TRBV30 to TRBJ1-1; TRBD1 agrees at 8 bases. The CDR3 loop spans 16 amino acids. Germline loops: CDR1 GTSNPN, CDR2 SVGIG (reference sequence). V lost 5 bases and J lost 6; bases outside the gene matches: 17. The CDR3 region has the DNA TGTGCCTGGCGCGCGATTATTGGACAGGGTGGCGCTGAAGCTTTCATT. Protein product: CAWRAIIGQGGAEAFI.

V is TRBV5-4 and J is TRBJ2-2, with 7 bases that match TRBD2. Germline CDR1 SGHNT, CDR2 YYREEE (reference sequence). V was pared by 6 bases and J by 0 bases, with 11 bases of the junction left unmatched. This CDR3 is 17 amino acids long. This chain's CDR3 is CASMGREERANTGELFF. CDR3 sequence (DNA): TGTGCCAGCATGGGACGGGAGGAAAGGGCGAACACCGGGGAGCTGTTTTTT.

Here the CDR3 DNA reads TGTGCCAGCAGCTTGACCCCACCACCAGAGGTTGGTGAGCAGTTCTTC. Protein product: CASSLTPPPEVGEQFF. The J gene is TRBJ2-1, the V gene TRBV11-2; D is unresolved. Trimming left V 3 bases short and J 9 bases short, with 21 bases between. Germline V gene lookup returns CDR1 SGHAT and CDR2 FQNNGV. The CDR3 covers 16 residues.